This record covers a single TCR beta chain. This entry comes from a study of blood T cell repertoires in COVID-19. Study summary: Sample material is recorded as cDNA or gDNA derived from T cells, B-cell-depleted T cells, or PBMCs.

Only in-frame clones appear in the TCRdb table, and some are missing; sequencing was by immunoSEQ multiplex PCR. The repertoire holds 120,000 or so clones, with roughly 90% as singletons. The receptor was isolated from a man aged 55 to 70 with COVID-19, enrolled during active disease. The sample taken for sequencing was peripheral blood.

CDR3 in amino acids: CASSVGRLAPAKNIQYF. The DNA for the CDR3 is TGTGCCAGCAGCGTAGGAAGACTAGCGCCCGCCAAAAACATTCAGTACTTC. This chain joins TRBV9 and TRBJ2-4; 8 bases fit TRBD2. Per the germline V gene, CDR1 is SGDLS and CDR2 is YYNGEE. Unmatched junction bases numbered 6, after V lost 0 bases and J lost 1 base. The CDR3 sequence is 17 residues long. Variable domain in full (rest from reference TRBV9 and TRBJ2-4): DSGVTQTPKHLITATGQRVTLRCSPRSGDLSVYWYQQSLDQGLQFLIQYYNGEERAKGNILERFSAQQFPDLHSELNLSSLELGDSALYFCASSVGRLAPAKNIQYFGAGTRLSVL.